This T cell receptor beta chain was captured in a study of CD8 T cells in ankylosing spondylitis. TCRdb re-analysed the 5' RACE reads in MiXCR, keeping a single row per CDR3 protein. The table includes 250,000 to 350,000 distinct CDR3 sequences, about 19% detected once. This clonotype was recorded a few times. The CDR3 runs to 14 residues. Trimming cost V 5 bases and J 6 bases, with 16 bases left between them. The rearrangement uses TRBV12-3 or TRBV12-4 and TRBJ1-2; D call uncertain. Material: blood, either unsorted or a sorted T cell fraction (not recorded which). The receptor was isolated from a male donor with ankylosing spondylitis or in good health (not recorded which). Here the CDR3 DNA reads TGTGCCAGCAGTCAGACCGTGGGAAGTAATGGCTACACCTTC. It codes for CASSQTVGSNGYTF.